A selection of T cell receptor beta chains follows, all from one sample in a study of blood T cell repertoires in COVID-19. Some clones are missing from TCRdb's copy, which holds only in-frame ones; the method was immunoSEQ multiplex PCR. The repertoire holds under 350,000 clones, with roughly nine tenths as singletons. What was sequenced was PBMCs or T cells enriched from blood (not recorded which). The receptors were sampled from a woman in her thirties or forties who had recovered from COVID-19. The CDR3 runs from the conserved cysteine through the conserved F or W.

v_call cdr3_aa
TRBV2 CASTGHLSYEQYF
TRBV5-4 CASSLAGGGANVLTF
TRBV20-1 CSASMPGLDHFGYTF
TRBV7-2 CASSPTGGSETQYF
TRBV29-1 CSVVRGAKNIQYF
TRBV4-2 CASSPTWRGPYNEQFF
TRBV5-6 CASSILTGTSGREDTQYF
TRBV5-4 CASSLYGLADNEQFF
TRBV7-9 CASSLGVTRSYGYTF
TRBV7-8 CASSPQGDYGYTF
TRBV6-2/TRBV6-3 CASSPPGGDGLSGANVLTF
TRBV10-3 CAISESMGRNTEAFF
TRBV5-1 CASSLVREGTEAFF
TRBV2 CASNMAGPNYEQYF
TRBV27 CASSPYGQGHIQYF
TRBV7-2 CASSPQGARGRYEQFF
TRBV7-2 CASSEPGRVEGEAFF
TRBV25-1 CASSDWQQNQPQHF
TRBV5-1 CASSLTFQGLYGYTF
TRBV5-4 CASSHKTGVTEAFF
TRBV6-5 CASSRTGANEQFF
TRBV5-1 CASSSGLAAYEQYF
TRBV2 CASRLGTAGNTIYF
TRBV2 CASSPYPTGRAYSGANVLTF
TRBV5-1 CASSFEGNTGELFF
TRBV4-1 CASSQITGADPRGYTF
TRBV30 CAWSAGGKAFF
TRBV2 CASSLEGRDQPQHF
TRBV6-5 CASRSPQGVNSPLHF
TRBV7-8 CASSLGGPRQETQYF
TRBV5-1 CASIPDNGETQYF
TRBV12-5 CASGLPNRFDSPSSYNEQFF
TRBV5-1 CASSLGVRQSPQGYTF
TRBV4-2 CASSQDPSASPRNEQFF
TRBV19 CASSPRQVEAFF
TRBV7-9 CASSLEGTHGYTF
TRBV9 CASSESGSKRIGYSTGELFF
TRBV18 CASSGSRGTYQETQYF
TRBV4-1 CASSQERGYYTEAFF
TRBV25-1 CASSVQAGGPHTEAFF
TRBV29-1 CSVRLDYPYEQYF